This T cell receptor beta chain derives from a study of cytomegalovirus exposure and HLA in healthy donors. The study, taken as a whole, reports: What was likely a sequencing artifact was a cluster of highly shared sequence variants. An analysis was carried out at a later point. It showed that HLA-associated TCR beta chains were more clonally expanded than equally common non-associated chains.

The PCR used 60 Vbeta and 13 Jbeta primers. The repertoire was sequenced with immunoSEQ multiplex PCR; TCRdb's copy has only in-frame clones and lacks some. The sample lists 77,000 or so clones, 70% to 85% occurring once. Sampled while nominally healthy, donors likely had unrecorded immune exposures. Points on this clone: The antigen remains unidentified.

Sequenced sample: PBMCs. The clonotype was recovered from a man in his 70s in good health and CMV-seropositive.

In nucleotides, the CDR3 is TGTGCCAGCAGCTCAGGACAGGGTCCCTACGAGCAGTACTTC. Protein: CASSSGQGPYEQYF. The J gene is TRBJ2-7, the V gene TRBV28; TRBD1 matches at 8 bases. CDR1 and CDR2 (germline): MDHEN, SYDVKM. Trimming at V came to 6 bases and at J to 2 bases, leaving 6 bases not matched to a gene. This CDR3 region has 14 residues.